A single sample gave rise to the 21 T cell receptor beta chains below, sequenced in a study of T cell responses to AZD1222 COVID-19 vaccine. Repertoires were generated with immunoSEQ multiplex PCR, while TCRdb's copy carries only in-frame clones and drops some. The table includes some 110,000 clones, 75% to 90% detected once. Sequencing was performed on peripheral blood, taken on day 0 of AZD1222 vaccination. Every receptor here comes from an adult in good health.

This sequence joins TRBV6-5 and TRBJ2-1, with 8 bases identical to TRBD2. V lost 4 bases and J lost 6; bases outside the gene matches: 8. Germline values: CDR1 MNHEY, CDR2 SVGAGI. This CDR3 region has 15 residues. DNA of the CDR3: TGTGCCAGCAGTTTAGTAAGCGGGAGATTCAATGAGCAGTTCTTC. It specifies CASSLVSGRFNEQFF.

This chain joins TRBV3-1 (or the pseudogene TRBV3-2) and TRBJ1-6; 8 bases fit TRBD1. Germline V lookup: CDR1 LGHDT, CDR2 YNNKEL (reference sequence). V was pared by 3 bases and J by 16 bases, with 2 bases of the junction left unmatched. The CDR3 is made up of 11 amino acids. The CDR3 DNA sequence: TGTGCCAGCAGCCACGGACAGGGACTCCACTTT. It translates to CASSHGQGLHF.

This clone has only a few counts. This chain links TRBV24-1 with TRBJ1-2; maybe TRBD1 (6 bases). V gave up 1 base and J gave up 8 bases, with 10 bases separating them. The V gene's germline CDR1 is KGHDR and CDR2 SFDVKD. CDR3 length: 13 residues. The CDR3 is CATSDLQGGGYTF. CDR3 nucleotide sequence: TGTGCCACCAGTGATTTACAGGGTGGAGGCTACACCTTC.

This CDR3 reads CASSYGVEQYF. CDR3 DNA: TGTGCCAGCAGTTATGGGGTCGAGCAGTACTTC. The rearrangement links TRBV12-3 or TRBV12-4 to TRBJ2-7; no clear D. V gave up 4 bases and J gave up 6 bases, with 7 bases separating them. The CDR3 length is 11 residues.

The genes are TRBV19 and TRBJ2-7, with 9 nucleotides matching TRBD2. The CDR3 has 17 residues. V gave up 5 bases and J gave up 1 base; unmatched junction bases: 12. Germline V gene sequence: CDR1 LNHDA, CDR2 SQIVND (reference sequence). The CDR3: CASSSLQLAGRSYEQYF. In nucleotides, the CDR3 is TGTGCCAGTAGTTCGTTGCAGCTAGCGGGAAGGTCCTACGAGCAGTACTTC.

The chain employs TRBV12-3 or TRBV12-4 and TRBJ2-1; D is possibly TRBD1 (6 bases). Trimming took off 6 bases at V and 8 bases at J, with 14 bases between the two ends. CDR3 length: 13 amino acids. CDR3 loop: CASRLQGGHEQFF. The CDR3 bases are TGTGCCAGCAGACTACAGGGCGGCCATGAGCAGTTCTTC.

The gene calls are TRBV6-5 and TRBJ2-7; D ambiguous. The germline V gene has CDR1 MNHEY and CDR2 SVGAGI. V lost 5 bases to trimming and J lost 4 bases, with 12 bases between them. There are 13 residues in the CDR3. The DNA for the CDR3 is TGTGCCAGCAGTACCTCTGGCGCGTACGAGCAGTACTTC. Protein product: CASSTSGAYEQYF.

The J gene is TRBJ1-2, the V gene TRBV2; no reliable D call. This CDR3 region has 14 residues. The ends were cut back, 7 bases at V and 1 base at J, with 13 bases in the middle. Per the germline V gene, CDR1 is SNHLY and CDR2 is FYNNEI. The CDR3 protein is CASNQARYNYGYTF. In DNA, the CDR3 is TGTGCCAGCAACCAAGCCCGGTATAACTATGGCTACACCTTC.

The rearrangement uses TRBV5-1 and TRBJ2-5; D gene unclear. Germline CDR1 and CDR2: SGHRS and YFSETQ. CDR3 length equals 12 residues. The V end was cut by 4 bases, the J end by 2 bases, with 6 bases between. CDR3 DNA sequence: TGCGCCAGCAGCAGCACTCAAGAGACCCAGTACTTC. Translated, it gives CASSSTQETQYF.

This chain links TRBV18 with TRBJ2-1; D gene ambiguous. This CDR3 comprises 15 residues. The germline V gene has CDR1 KGHSH and CDR2 LQKENI. The V end lost 0 bases, the J end lost 0 bases, and 6 bases lay between the germline ends. CDR3 residues: CASSPPLNSYNEQFF. In DNA form, the CDR3 reads TGTGCCAGCTCACCACCCCTCAACTCCTACAATGAGCAGTTCTTC.

The CDR3 bases are TGTGCCAGCAGCTTAAGGGCCGGGGAGCTGTTTTTT. Protein sequence: CASSLRAGELFF. V usage is TRBV7-9 and J usage is TRBJ2-2; D not resolved. The ends were cut back, 2 bases at V and 6 bases at J, with 4 bases in the middle. The CDR3 loop spans 12 amino acids. CDR1 and CDR2 from the germline V gene are SEHNR and FQNEAQ (reference sequence).

The genes are TRBV6-2 or TRBV6-3 and TRBJ1-5; 7 nucleotides match TRBD1. The CDR3 runs to 14 residues. J gave up 2 bases and V 6 bases, and 4 bases lay outside the gene matches. Germline V gene sequence: CDR1 MNHEY, CDR2 SVGEGT. The CDR3 DNA is TGTGCCAGCAGCCGTACAGGGGGCAATCAGCCCCAGCATTTT. This codes for CASSRTGGNQPQHF.

This rearrangement joins TRBV25-1 to TRBJ1-3, with D maybe TRBD1 (6 bases). Trimming left V 4 bases short and J 0 bases short, with 10 bases between. This CDR3 region has 15 residues. Germline V CDR1 and CDR2: MGHDK, SYGVNS. Written as DNA, the CDR3 is TGTGCCAGCAGTGTACAGGGTTACTCTGGAAACACCATATATTTT. Translated, it gives CASSVQGYSGNTIYF.

The gene calls are TRBV5-1 and TRBJ1-1; D not certain. Between the trimmed V and J ends, which lost 5 bases and 5 bases, there was a span of 10 bases. The V gene's germline CDR1 is SGHRS and CDR2 YFSETQ. The CDR3 is 12 residues long. The CDR3 is CASRAGSTEAFF. CDR3 DNA sequence: TGCGCCAGCAGGGCGGGCTCTACTGAAGCTTTCTTT.

The chain combines TRBV4-2 with TRBJ1-6, with D unresolved. Germline assignment: CDR1 LGHNA and CDR2 YNFKEQ. The CDR3 consists of 13 residues. Trimming removed 3 bases from V and 11 bases from J, with 11 bases in between. The CDR3 sequence: CASSQGRVAPLHF. The CDR3 DNA reads as TGTGCCAGCAGCCAGGGCCGGGTAGCACCCCTCCACTTT.

J is TRBJ2-7 and V is TRBV19, with TRBD2 identical over 8 bases. Germline values: CDR1 LNHDA, CDR2 SQIVND (reference sequence). V dropped 3 bases and J dropped 7; count of bases not matched to a gene: 20. The CDR3 totals 18 residues. The CDR3 sequence is CASSMALRASGPRGEQYF. In nucleotides, the CDR3 is TGTGCCAGTAGTATGGCTTTGAGGGCTAGCGGGCCAAGAGGGGAGCAGTACTTC.

This chain joins TRBV9 and TRBJ2-1; 8 nucleotides match TRBD2. Germline trimming cut 0 bases from V and 8 bases from J; bases unmatched to any gene: 7. The CDR3 is 15 residues long. Germline loops: CDR1 SGDLS, CDR2 YYNGEE. The DNA of the CDR3 is TGTGCCAGCAGCGTAGCCGGGAGGGCCCTCGATGAGCAGTTCTTC. Translated, it gives CASSVAGRALDEQFF.

The chain recombines TRBV12-2 with TRBJ2-3; the table's TRBD2 call for D was not verified on the DNA. TRBV12-2 constitutes a pseudogene. This CDR3 contains 15 residues. CDR3 loop: CASRLFLTPGGTQYF. The CDR3 DNA is TGTGCAAGTCGCTTGTTTCTAACCCCGGGAGGTACGCAGTATTTT.

In this sample, this clone turned up once. The rearrangement links TRBV18 to TRBJ2-5; a weak D match, TRBD2 (6 bases). Looked up from germline, CDR1 is KGHSH and CDR2 is LQKENI. The CDR3 sequence is 18 residues long. V was pared by 1 base and J by 1 base, with 19 bases between. The CDR3 here is CASSPLEGLLGGQETQYF. The CDR3 region has the DNA TGTGCCAGCTCACCACTGGAGGGACTTCTGGGTGGCCAAGAGACCCAGTACTTC.

The chain couples TRBV6-2 or TRBV6-3 to TRBJ1-1; 10 bases are shared with TRBD1. V shed 3 bases and J 4 bases; nucleotides not matched to a gene: 8. The CDR3 has 16 amino acids. Germline CDR1 reads MNHEY; CDR2 reads SVGEGT. The CDR3 sequence: CASSYPSDRGSTEAFF. The CDR3 DNA sequence: TGTGCCAGCAGTTATCCCTCGGACAGGGGGAGCACTGAAGCTTTCTTT.

The chain employs TRBV24-1 and TRBJ2-1; D tentatively fits TRBD1 or TRBD2 (5 bases each). Trimming shortened V by 5 bases and J by 5 bases, and 9 bases separated the two germline ends. This CDR3 region has 13 residues. Per germline, CDR1 KGHDR and CDR2 SFDVKD. CDR3 loop: CATSGDVDNEQFF. The CDR3 DNA is TGTGCCACCAGTGGGGACGTTGACAATGAGCAGTTCTTC.